These T cell receptor beta chains were read from a single sample in a study of neurological immune-mediated disorders. TCRdb analysed the 5' RACE reads with MiXCR anew, one entry per CDR3 protein. The sample includes about 80,000 distinct CDR3 sequences, around 4% of them seen just once. Sequences were obtained from PBMCs. All receptors derive from a woman between 55 and 75 years old with multiple sclerosis. CDR3s include the opening cysteine and the closing phenylalanine or tryptophan. The D gene is left open where the match is weak. Clone size is given for some rows only: seen once, a few or many times, or a class if the clone is expanded.

size	V	D	J	CDR3	DNA
many	TRBV5-1	TRBD1	TRBJ1-1	CASSLLTGKNTEAFF	TGCGCCAGCAGCTTGTTGACAGGGAAGAACACTGAAGCTTTCTTT
many	TRBV20-1	.	TRBJ2-1	CSASNVFSSYNEQFF	TGCAGTGCTAGTAATGTCTTTTCCTCCTACAATGAGCAGTTCTTC
many	TRBV12-3/TRBV12-4	.	TRBJ1-2	CASSRTAGNYGYTF	TGTGCCAGCTCCCGGACAGCCGGCAACTATGGCTACACCTTC
many	TRBV27	.	TRBJ2-7	CASSLFKGLLPYEQYF	TGTGCCAGCAGTCTATTCAAGGGGCTCCTCCCCTACGAGCAGTACTTC
many	TRBV4-2	TRBD1	TRBJ1-2	CASSQGTGSNYGYTF	TGTGCCAGCAGCCAAGGGACAGGGTCTAACTATGGCTACACCTTC
many	TRBV7-2	TRBD2	TRBJ2-1	CASSLRAGVPSYNEQFF	TGTGCCAGCAGCCTACGAGCGGGGGTCCCCTCCTACAATGAGCAGTTCTTC
few	TRBV29-1	TRBD1	TRBJ1-2	CSVLRDREGGYTF	TGCAGCGTTCTCCGGGACAGGGAGGGTGGCTACACCTTC
many	TRBV12-3/TRBV12-4	.	TRBJ2-5	CASSYLRDGWETQYF	TGTGCCAGCAGTTATCTTAGGGACGGTTGGGAGACCCAGTACTTC
many	TRBV18	.	TRBJ1-4	CASSSWSANEKLFF	TGTGCCAGCTCCTCTTGGTCGGCTAATGAAAAACTGTTTTTT
many	TRBV3-1	.	TRBJ2-7	CASSESTSYEQYF	TGTGCCAGCAGCGAAAGTACGAGCTACGAGCAGTACTTC
many	TRBV28	.	TRBJ1-2	CASNPDTIGGYTF	TGTGCCAGCAACCCCGACACAATCGGTGGCTACACCTTC
many	TRBV5-1	TRBD1	TRBJ2-5	CASFNPGGSETQYF	TGCGCCAGCTTCAATCCAGGGGGATCAGAGACCCAGTACTTC
many	TRBV10-3	.	TRBJ2-5	CAISAGPRETQYF	TGTGCCATCAGCGCGGGACCGAGGGAGACCCAGTACTTC
many	TRBV7-2	.	TRBJ1-2	CASSLVGGLDYGYTF	TGTGCCAGCAGCTTAGTAGGGGGGCTGGACTATGGCTACACCTTC
many	TRBV20-1	.	TRBJ1-2	CSAPPGGALVNYGYTF	TGCAGTGCGCCCCCCGGGGGGGCCCTAGTTAACTATGGCTACACCTTC
many	TRBV5-1	TRBD1	TRBJ1-2	CASSLGQGGGREGYTF	TGCGCCAGCAGCCTCGGACAGGGGGGGGGACGAGAGGGCTACACCTTC
.	TRBV4-2	TRBD2	TRBJ2-7	CASSRRGGTYEQYF	TGTGCCAGCAGCCGGCGGGGGGGGACCTACGAGCAGTACTTC
many	TRBV27	TRBD2	TRBJ2-7	CASSRGLVLYEQYF	TGTGCCAGCAGCAGGGGACTAGTTCTCTACGAGCAGTACTTC
many	TRBV4-1	.	TRBJ2-3	CASSSSGTQYF	TGCGCCAGCAGCTCGAGTGGTACGCAGTATTTT
.	TRBV5-1	.	TRBJ2-2	CASSLAQAGSVELFF	TGCGCCAGCAGCTTGGCCCAGGCGGGCTCCGTGGAGCTGTTTTTT